This T cell receptor (beta chain) was identified during a study of shared clonotypes between healthy human individuals. Assay used: immunoSEQ multiplex PCR; TCRdb lists only in-frame clones, some missing. The sample comprises approximately 2,000,000 clones, 85% to 95% of which are singletons, and 0.37% rests with the top ten. Trimming removed 4 bases from V and 0 bases from J, with 10 bases in between. Germline CDR1 and CDR2: MDHEN and SYDVKM. The CDR3 contains 15 residues. Sequenced: naive CD4+ T cells from PBMCs. Stated subset: CD45RA+ positively selected. The chain carries TRBV28 and TRBJ1-3; D is unresolved. The source of this sequence is a man aged 18 to 30 in good health. Some clones in this sample may be carry-over from other donors' samples. Written as DNA, the CDR3 is TGTGCCAGCAGTTCGGTAGGGATCTCTGGAAACACCATATATTTT. This encodes CASSSVGISGNTIYF.